This TCR beta chain was identified in a study of CD8+ T cells in alopecia areata. As for the study in general: Among treated patients, oral tofacitinib was administered at 5 to 10 mg twice daily. Affected scalp percentage gauged treated patients' severity.

cDNA serving as the sequencing template came from extracted, reverse transcribed RNA. The data were produced by immunoSEQ multiplex PCR, yet TCRdb's version contains in-frame clones alone and is incomplete. Of just over 150,000 clones listed, just over 65% were seen once; the top ten hold roughly 0.91%. V shed 3 bases and J shed 6 bases, with 14 bases lying between them. This CDR3 has 14 amino acids. Germline V gives CDR1 MNHEY, CDR2 SMNVEV (reference sequence). Treatment: oral pan-JAK inhibitor, 5-10 mg twice daily. The receptor was derived from a human donor with alopecia areata. The source was CD4+ T cells sorted from blood, collected at week 4, from a patient treated with tofacitinib. The V and J genes are TRBV27 and TRBJ1-2; no reliable D call. The CDR3: CASSFDPIDDGYTF. The DNA for the CDR3 is TGTGCCAGCAGTTTTGACCCGATAGACGATGGCTACACCTTC.